This paragraph reports one T cell receptor (beta chain). No antigen is known for it. TCRdb analysed the reads with MiXCR anew, one entry per CDR3 protein. The sample records about 530,000 distinct CDR3 sequences, about a quarter being singletons. This record comes from a study of T cell repertoires in cytomegalovirus infection. Study-wide background: From public TCR beta signatures came an indication of both CMV infection and matching HLA type.

Per germline, CDR1 SGHAT and CDR2 FQNNGV. The V segment lost 3 bases and the J segment 4 bases; nucleotides outside the gene matches: 12. The CDR3 has 17 residues. General study results and limits: Using cumulative public TCR beta family frequency, the authors identified those who carried CMV together with the relevant HLA.

Material for sequencing was PBMCs. The chain combines TRBV11-2 with TRBJ2-1; 7 bases match TRBD2. The sequence derives from a human donor in good health (CMV status not recorded). Some clones in this sample may be carry-over from other donors' samples. This CDR3 is CASSLTSLVPRYNEQFF. In DNA, the CDR3 is TGTGCCAGCAGCTTGACTAGCTTGGTCCCTAGGTACAATGAGCAGTTCTTC.